This T cell receptor (beta chain) was sequenced during a study of OX40 agonist ivuxolimab in advanced cancers. Looking at the study overall: Patients were treated with ivuxolimab, an agonistic anti-OX40 (CD134) antibody. A mean age of roughly 60 years, range about 20 to 79, was recorded, and approximately 79% were male.

Produced via immunoSEQ multiplex PCR; TCRdb's table is partial and in-frame only. This sample has roughly 71,000 clones; approximately 82% occur once, and the top ten carry 1.6%. The trim removed 2 bases at V and 5 bases at J, leaving 3 bases unmatched. The length of the CDR3 is 15 residues. From germline, CDR1 is LNHDA and CDR2 SQIVND (reference sequence). The clonotype was recovered from an adult with an advanced solid tumor such as melanoma, head and neck, liver or kidney cancer. The sample was CD4+ or CD8+ T cells sorted from blood, taken in a trial of the OX40 agonist ivuxolimab. The genes are TRBV19 and TRBJ2-3; 11 nucleotides line up with TRBD1. The CDR3 sequence is CASSISGTGGDTQYF. The CDR3, as DNA: TGTGCCAGTAGTATATCCGGGACAGGGGGAGATACGCAGTATTTT. The full variable domain, its missing parts supplied by reference TRBV19 and TRBJ2-3, is DGGITQSPKYLFRKEGQNVTLSCEQNLNHDAMYWYRQDPGQGLRLIYYSQIVNDFQKGDIAEGYSVSREKKESFPLTVTSAQKNPTAFYLCASSISGTGGDTQYFGPGTRLTVL.